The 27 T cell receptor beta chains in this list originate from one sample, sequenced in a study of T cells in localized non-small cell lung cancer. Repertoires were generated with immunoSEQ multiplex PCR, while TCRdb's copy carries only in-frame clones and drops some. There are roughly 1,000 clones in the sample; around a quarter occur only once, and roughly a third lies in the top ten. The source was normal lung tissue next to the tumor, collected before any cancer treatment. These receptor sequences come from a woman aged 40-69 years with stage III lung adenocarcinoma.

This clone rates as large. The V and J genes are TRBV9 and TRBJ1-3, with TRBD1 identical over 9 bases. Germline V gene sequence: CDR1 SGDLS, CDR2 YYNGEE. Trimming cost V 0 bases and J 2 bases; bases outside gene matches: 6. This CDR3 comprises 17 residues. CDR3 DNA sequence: TGTGCCAGCAGCGTAGACGGGACAGGGCTCGCTGGAAACACCATATATTTT. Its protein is CASSVDGTGLAGNTIYF.

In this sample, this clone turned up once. As DNA, the CDR3 is TGTGCCTGGAGTGTAGGGTCTGGAAACACCATATATTTT. Its translation: CAWSVGSGNTIYF. This chain uses TRBV30 with TRBJ1-3; no clear D gene. The CDR3 is 13 residues long. CDR1 is GTSNPN and CDR2 is SVGIG in the germline V gene (reference sequence). V was cut by 0 bases and J by 1 base, with 4 bases left in between.

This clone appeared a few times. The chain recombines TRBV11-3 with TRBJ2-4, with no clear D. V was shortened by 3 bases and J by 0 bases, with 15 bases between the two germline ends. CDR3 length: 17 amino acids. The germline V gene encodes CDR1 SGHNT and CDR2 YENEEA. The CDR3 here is CASSLEISILAKNIQYF. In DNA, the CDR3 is TGTGCCAGCAGCTTGGAGATCTCCATCCTAGCCAAAAACATTCAGTACTTC.

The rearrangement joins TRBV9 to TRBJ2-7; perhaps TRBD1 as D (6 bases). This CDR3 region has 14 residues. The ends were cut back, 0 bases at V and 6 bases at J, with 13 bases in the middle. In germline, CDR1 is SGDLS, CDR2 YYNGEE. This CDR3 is CASSVGALGGEQYF. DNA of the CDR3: TGTGCCAGCAGCGTAGGAGCACTAGGGGGCGAGCAGTACTTC.

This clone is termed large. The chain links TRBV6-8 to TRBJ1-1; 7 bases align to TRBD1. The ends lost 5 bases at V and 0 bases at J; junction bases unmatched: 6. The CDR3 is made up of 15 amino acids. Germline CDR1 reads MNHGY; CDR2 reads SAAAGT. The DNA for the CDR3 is TGTGCCAGCAGTCTACAGGGGAATATGAACACTGAAGCTTTCTTT. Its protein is CASSLQGNMNTEAFF.

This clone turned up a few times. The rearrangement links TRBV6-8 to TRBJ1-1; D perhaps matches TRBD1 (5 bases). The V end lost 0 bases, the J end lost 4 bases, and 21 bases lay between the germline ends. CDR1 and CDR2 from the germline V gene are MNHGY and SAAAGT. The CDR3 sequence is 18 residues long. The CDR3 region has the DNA TGTGCCAGCAGTTACTCGACCCCAGGCAGGGTAGACGCCACTGAAGCTTTCTTT. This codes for CASSYSTPGRVDATEAFF.

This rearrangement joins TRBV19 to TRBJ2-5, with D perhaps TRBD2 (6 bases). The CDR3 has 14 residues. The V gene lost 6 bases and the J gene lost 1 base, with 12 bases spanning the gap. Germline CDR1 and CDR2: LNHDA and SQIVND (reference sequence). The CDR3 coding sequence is TGTGCCAGTAGAAAGACCGGGGGCCAAGAGACCCAGTACTTC. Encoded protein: CASRKTGGQETQYF.

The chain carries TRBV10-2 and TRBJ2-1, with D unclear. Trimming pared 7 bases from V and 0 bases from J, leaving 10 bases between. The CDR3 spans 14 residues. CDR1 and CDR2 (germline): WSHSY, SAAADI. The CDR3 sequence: CASKGRSSYNEQFF. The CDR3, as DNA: TGCGCCAGCAAGGGTAGAAGCTCCTACAATGAGCAGTTCTTC.

The DNA for the CDR3 is TGTGCCAGCAGCCCCTCGGCCAGATCTTCTAATGAAAAACTGTTTTTT. It specifies CASSPSARSSNEKLFF. The chain carries TRBV11-3 and TRBJ1-4; D gene unclear. Germline CDR1 and CDR2: SGHNT and YENEEA. The CDR3 runs to 16 residues. V lost 5 bases and J 3 bases, leaving 16 bases between the germline ends.

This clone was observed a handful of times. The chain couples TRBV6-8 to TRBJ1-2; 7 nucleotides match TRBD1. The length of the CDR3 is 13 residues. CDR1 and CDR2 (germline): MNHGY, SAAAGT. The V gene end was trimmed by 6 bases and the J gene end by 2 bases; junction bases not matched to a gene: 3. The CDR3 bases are TGTGCCAGCAGAAGACAGGGAAACTATGGCTACACCTTC. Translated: CASRRQGNYGYTF.

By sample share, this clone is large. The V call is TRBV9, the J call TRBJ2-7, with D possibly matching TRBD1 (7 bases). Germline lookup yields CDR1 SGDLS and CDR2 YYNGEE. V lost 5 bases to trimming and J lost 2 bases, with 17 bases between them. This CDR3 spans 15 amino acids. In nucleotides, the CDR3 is TGTGCCAGCAGTGCGGAGGGGGCATCGACCTACGAGCAGTACTTC. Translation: CASSAEGASTYEQYF.

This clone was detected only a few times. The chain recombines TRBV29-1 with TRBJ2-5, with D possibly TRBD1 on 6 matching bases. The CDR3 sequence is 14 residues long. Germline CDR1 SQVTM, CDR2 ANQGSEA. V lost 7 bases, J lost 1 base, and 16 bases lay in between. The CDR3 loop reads CSAGQQTIQETQYF. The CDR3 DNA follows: TGCAGCGCCGGACAGCAAACTATCCAAGAGACCCAGTACTTC.

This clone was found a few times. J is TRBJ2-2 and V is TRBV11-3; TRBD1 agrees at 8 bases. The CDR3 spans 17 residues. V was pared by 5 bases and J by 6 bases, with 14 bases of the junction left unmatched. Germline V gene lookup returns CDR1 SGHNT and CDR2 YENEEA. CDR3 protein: CASSLSAGGSGSGELFF. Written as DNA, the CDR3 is TGTGCCAGCAGCCTCAGTGCAGGGGGCTCCGGTTCCGGGGAGCTGTTTTTT.

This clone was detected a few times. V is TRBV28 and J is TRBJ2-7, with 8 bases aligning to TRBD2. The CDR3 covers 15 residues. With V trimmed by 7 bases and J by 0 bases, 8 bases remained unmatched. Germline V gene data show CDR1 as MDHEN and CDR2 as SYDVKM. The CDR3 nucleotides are TGTGCCAGCACCATCGGGGGGGTGGCCTCCTACGAGCAGTACTTC. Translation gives CASTIGGVASYEQYF.

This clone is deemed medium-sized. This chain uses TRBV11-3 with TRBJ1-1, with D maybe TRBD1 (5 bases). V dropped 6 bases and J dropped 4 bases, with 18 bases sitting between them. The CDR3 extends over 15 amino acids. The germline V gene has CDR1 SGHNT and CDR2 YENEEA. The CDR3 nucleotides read TGTGCCAGCAGGCTTTCCGGGGCGCGGGGCACTGAAGCTTTCTTT. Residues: CASRLSGARGTEAFF.

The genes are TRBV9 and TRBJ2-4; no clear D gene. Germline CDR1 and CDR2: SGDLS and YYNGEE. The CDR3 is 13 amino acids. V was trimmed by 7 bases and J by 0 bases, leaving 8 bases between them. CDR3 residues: CASLKLAKNIQYF. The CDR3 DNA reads TGTGCCAGCCTTAAACTAGCCAAAAACATTCAGTACTTC.

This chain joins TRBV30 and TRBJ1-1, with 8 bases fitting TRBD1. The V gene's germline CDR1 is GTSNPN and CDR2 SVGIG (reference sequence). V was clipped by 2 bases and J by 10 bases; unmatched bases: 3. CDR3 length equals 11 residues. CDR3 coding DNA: TGTGCCTGGAGTTTCGGACAGGGAGCTTTCTTT. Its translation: CAWSFGQGAFF. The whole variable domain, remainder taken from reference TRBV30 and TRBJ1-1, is SQTIHQWPATLVQPVGSPLSLECTVEGTSNPNLYWYRQAAGRGLQLLFYSVGIGQISSEVPQNLSASRPQDRQFILSSKKLLLSDSGFYLCAWSFGQGAFFGQGTRLTVV.

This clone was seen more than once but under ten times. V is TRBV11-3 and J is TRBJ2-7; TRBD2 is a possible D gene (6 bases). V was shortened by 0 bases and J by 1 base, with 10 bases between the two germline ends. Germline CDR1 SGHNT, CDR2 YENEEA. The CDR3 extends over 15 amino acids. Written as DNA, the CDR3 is TGTGCCAGCAGCTTAGATTGGGGGGTTTCCTACGAGCAGTACTTC. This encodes CASSLDWGVSYEQYF.

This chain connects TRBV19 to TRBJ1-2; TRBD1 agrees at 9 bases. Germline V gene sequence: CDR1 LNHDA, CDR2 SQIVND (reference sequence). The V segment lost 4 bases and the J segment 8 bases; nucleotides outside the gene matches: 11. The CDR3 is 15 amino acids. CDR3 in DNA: TGTGCCAGTAGTACACCGGACAGGGGAGGTTACGGCTACACCTTC. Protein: CASSTPDRGGYGYTF.

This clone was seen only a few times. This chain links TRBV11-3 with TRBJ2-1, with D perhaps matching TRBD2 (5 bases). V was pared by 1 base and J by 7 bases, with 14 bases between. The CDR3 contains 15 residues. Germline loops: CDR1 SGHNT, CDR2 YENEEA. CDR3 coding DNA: TGTGCCAGCAGCTTAGGAGGAGGACGGAGTAATGAGCAGTTCTTC. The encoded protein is CASSLGGGRSNEQFF.

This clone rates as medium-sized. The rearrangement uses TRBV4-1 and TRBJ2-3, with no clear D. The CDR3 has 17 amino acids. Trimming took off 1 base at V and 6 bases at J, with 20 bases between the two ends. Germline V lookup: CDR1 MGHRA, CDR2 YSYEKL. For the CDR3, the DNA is TGCGCCAGCAGCCAAGGGGCGGCTACCCGTCTCGTGGATACGCAGTATTTT. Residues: CASSQGAATRLVDTQYF.

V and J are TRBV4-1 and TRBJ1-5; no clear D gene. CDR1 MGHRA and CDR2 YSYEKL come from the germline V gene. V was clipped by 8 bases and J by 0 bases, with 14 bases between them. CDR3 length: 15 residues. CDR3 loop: CASPPREYSNQPQHF. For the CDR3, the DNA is TGCGCCAGCCCGCCGAGAGAATATAGCAATCAGCCCCAGCATTTT.

CDR3 residues: CASSPPGTGNTGELFF. The CDR3 nucleotides read TGTGCCAGCTCACCGCCCGGGACAGGGAACACCGGGGAGCTGTTTTTT. The gene calls are TRBV18 and TRBJ2-2; 8 bases are shared with TRBD1. This CDR3 spans 16 amino acids. Germline V gives CDR1 KGHSH, CDR2 LQKENI. The J segment lost 1 base and the V segment lost 3 bases, leaving 4 bases of the junction unmatched. Drawing the rest from reference TRBV18 and TRBJ2-2, the complete variable domain is NAGVMQNPRHLVRRRGQEARLRCSPMKGHSHVYWYRQLPEEGLKFMVYLQKENIIDESGMPKERFSAEFPKEGPSILRIQQVVRGDSAAYFCASSPPGTGNTGELFFGEGSRLTVL.

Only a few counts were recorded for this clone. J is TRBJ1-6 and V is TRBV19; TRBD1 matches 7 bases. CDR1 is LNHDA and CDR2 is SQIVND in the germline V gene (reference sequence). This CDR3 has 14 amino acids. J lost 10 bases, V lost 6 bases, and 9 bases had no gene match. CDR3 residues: CASRRLTGESPLHF. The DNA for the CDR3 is TGTGCCAGTAGACGCCTTACAGGGGAATCACCCCTCCACTTT.

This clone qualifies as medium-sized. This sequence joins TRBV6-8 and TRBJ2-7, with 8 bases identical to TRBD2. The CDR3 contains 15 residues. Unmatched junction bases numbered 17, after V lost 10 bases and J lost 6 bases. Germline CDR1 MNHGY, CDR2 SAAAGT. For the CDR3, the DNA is TGTGCCACCGGGGGGGAAGGGGACTCTCCGGGCGAGCAGTACTTC. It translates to CATGGEGDSPGEQYF.

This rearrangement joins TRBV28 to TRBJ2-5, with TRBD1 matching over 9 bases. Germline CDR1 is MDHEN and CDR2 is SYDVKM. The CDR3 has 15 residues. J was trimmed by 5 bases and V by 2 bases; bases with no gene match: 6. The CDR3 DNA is TGTGCCAGCAGTTTAACAGGGGGCTATGCGGAGACCCAGTACTTC. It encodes CASSLTGGYAETQYF.

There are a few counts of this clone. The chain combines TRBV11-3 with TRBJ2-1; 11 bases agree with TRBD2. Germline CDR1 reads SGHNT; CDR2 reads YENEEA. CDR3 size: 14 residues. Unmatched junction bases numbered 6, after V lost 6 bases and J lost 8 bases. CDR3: CASRTGLAEDEQFF. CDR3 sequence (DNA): TGTGCCAGCAGAACGGGACTAGCGGAGGATGAGCAGTTCTTC.